The present T cell receptor (beta chain) was sequenced within a study of T-cell reconstitution after alpha-beta-depleted transplantation in children. CDR3 length: 14 amino acids. V lost 6 bases and J lost 7; bases outside the gene matches: 6. TCRbeta library construction was performed incorporating unique molecular identifiers. TCRdb analysed the PCR reads with MiXCR anew, one entry per CDR3 protein. There are approximately 150,000 distinct CDR3 sequences in the sample; 8.8% occur only once, and over 15% lies in the top ten. Findings and caveats of the study: At one year after transplant, newly produced T cells mostly accounted for T-cell counts and diversity. After transplant, at about two months, alpha-beta T cells were reportedly derived from several hundred expanded graft clones.

Details on this clonotype: Its antigen is not known.

Specimen: PBMCs, mostly from graft donor cells, collected 180 days after TCRalphabeta/CD19-depleted stem cell transplant. The clonotype was recovered from a female patient aged 2-10 years who had a stem cell transplant for congenital amegakaryocytic thrombocytopenia, so the T cells may come from the graft donor. The V gene is TRBV12-3 or TRBV12-4, the J gene TRBJ2-7; TRBD2 agrees at 13 bases. The CDR3 region is CASRRMGLAGEQYF. The CDR3 DNA reads TGTGCCAGCAGAAGAATGGGACTAGCGGGAGAGCAGTACTTC.